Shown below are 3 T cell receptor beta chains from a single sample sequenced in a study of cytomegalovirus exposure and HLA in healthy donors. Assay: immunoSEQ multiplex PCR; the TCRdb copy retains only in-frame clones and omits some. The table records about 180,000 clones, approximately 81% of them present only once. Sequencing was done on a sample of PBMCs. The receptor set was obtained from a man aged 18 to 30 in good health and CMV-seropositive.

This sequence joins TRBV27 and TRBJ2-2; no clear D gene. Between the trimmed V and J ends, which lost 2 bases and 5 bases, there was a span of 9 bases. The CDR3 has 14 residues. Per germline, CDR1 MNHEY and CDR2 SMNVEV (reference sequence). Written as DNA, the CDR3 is TGTGCCAGCAGTTTACAGACACGAACCGGGGAGCTGTTTTTT. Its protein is CASSLQTRTGELFF.

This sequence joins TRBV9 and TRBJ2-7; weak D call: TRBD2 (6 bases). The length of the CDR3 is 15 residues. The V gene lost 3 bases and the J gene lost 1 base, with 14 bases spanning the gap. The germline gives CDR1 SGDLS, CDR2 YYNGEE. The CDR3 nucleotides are TGTGCCAGCAGCGGGGGGGAGACCGTTTCCTACGAGCAGTACTTC. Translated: CASSGGETVSYEQYF.

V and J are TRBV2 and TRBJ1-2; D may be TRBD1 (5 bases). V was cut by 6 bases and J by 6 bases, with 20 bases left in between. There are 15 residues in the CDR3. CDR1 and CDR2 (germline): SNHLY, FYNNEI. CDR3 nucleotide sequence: TGTGCCAGCAGGGCCGTACAAATGGACATCGATGGCTACACCTTC. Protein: CASRAVQMDIDGYTF.